These 26 T cell receptor beta chains came from one sample sequenced in a study of cytomegalovirus exposure and HLA in healthy donors. The PCR employed 60 Vbeta primers together with 13 Jbeta primers. Method: immunoSEQ multiplex PCR; TCRdb's copy keeps in-frame clones and lacks some. Altogether around 130,000 clones are present, roughly 84% being singletons, with the ten largest covering roughly 1.7%. What was sequenced was PBMCs. The receptors stem from a boy aged 5-17 years in good health and CMV-seronegative.

A single count supports this clone. The chain uses TRBV27 and TRBJ2-1; the match to TRBD1 covers 7 bases. The CDR3 covers 14 residues. V gave up 10 bases and J gave up 9 bases; unmatched junction bases: 15. Per germline, CDR1 MNHEY and CDR2 SMNVEV (reference sequence). CDR3 region: CATREGQVGGEQFF. CDR3 sequence (DNA): TGTGCCACAAGAGAAGGACAGGTGGGCGGTGAGCAGTTCTTC.

The chain carries TRBV6-1 and TRBJ2-6, with D perhaps matching TRBD1 (5 bases). CDR1 is MNHNS and CDR2 is SASEGT in the germline V gene. With 3 bases removed from V and 0 bases from J, the gap between germline ends came to 6 bases. The CDR3 runs to 15 residues. The CDR3: CASSDGASGANVLTF. For the CDR3, the DNA is TGTGCCAGCAGTGATGGGGCCTCTGGGGCCAACGTCCTGACTTTC.

The V gene is TRBV7-9, the J gene TRBJ2-7; 10 nucleotides align to TRBD2. The CDR3 totals 15 residues. Germline V gene lookup returns CDR1 SEHNR and CDR2 FQNEAQ (reference sequence). Unmatched junction bases numbered 6, after V lost 5 bases and J lost 2 bases. CDR3 bases: TGTGCCAGCAGCCAGCGGGAGGGCCCTCCCTACGAGCAGTACTTC. This sequence encodes CASSQREGPPYEQYF.

The chain joins TRBV4-2 to TRBJ1-4; TRBD1 aligns across 8 bases. The CDR3 is 16 amino acids. Per germline, CDR1 LGHNA and CDR2 YNFKEQ. V dropped 5 bases and J dropped 2; count of bases not matched to a gene: 7. For the CDR3, the DNA is TGTGCCAGCAGCAGAACAGGGACAGGTACTAATGAAAAACTGTTTTTT. Protein: CASSRTGTGTNEKLFF.

The chain carries TRBV5-4 and TRBJ2-7, with TRBD1 identical over 10 bases. The CDR3 has 14 amino acids. The germline V gene has CDR1 SGHNT and CDR2 YYREEE (reference sequence). J was trimmed by 3 bases and V by 4 bases; bases with no gene match: 4. This chain's CDR3 is CASSIWTGGYEQYF. The CDR3 DNA sequence: TGTGCCAGCAGCATATGGACAGGGGGCTACGAGCAGTACTTC.

The V call is TRBV30, the J call TRBJ1-4; D perhaps matches TRBD1 (6 bases). V was cut by 2 bases and J by 0 bases, with 7 bases left in between. Germline loops: CDR1 GTSNPN, CDR2 SVGIG (reference sequence). The CDR3 runs to 14 residues. As DNA, the CDR3 is TGTGCCTGGAGTACAGGGTCAACTAATGAAAAACTGTTTTTT. It codes for CAWSTGSTNEKLFF.

This chain connects TRBV9 to TRBJ1-2; 7 bases match TRBD1. Per germline, CDR1 SGDLS and CDR2 YYNGEE. The trim removed 1 base at V and 6 bases at J, leaving 3 bases unmatched. This CDR3 spans 13 amino acids. The CDR3 coding sequence is TGTGCCAGCAGCGTACGGCAGGGGGATGGCTACACCTTC. Protein: CASSVRQGDGYTF.

The chain combines TRBV7-9 with TRBJ2-7, with a tentative D call TRBD1 (5 bases). Germline V lookup: CDR1 SEHNR, CDR2 FQNEAQ (reference sequence). This CDR3 has 13 amino acids. The V and J ends lost 3 bases and 3 bases respectively, with 9 bases between them. In DNA, the CDR3 is TGTGCCAGCAGCTTCCCAGGGAACTACGAGCAGTACTTC. This encodes CASSFPGNYEQYF. Together with reference TRBV7-9 and TRBJ2-7, the CDR3 gives the full variable domain: DTGVSQNPRHKITKRGQNVTFRCDPISEHNRLYWYRQTLGQGPEFLTYFQNEAQLEKSRLLSDRFSAERPKGSFSTLEIQRTEQGDSAMYLCASSFPGNYEQYFGPGTRLTVT.

The genes are TRBV21-1 and TRBJ2-7; the table names TRBD1, a call not compared with the DNA. TRBV21-1 is described as a pseudogene. This CDR3 comprises 16 residues. The CDR3 reads CASSKPTQDITYEQYF. For the CDR3, the DNA is TGTGCCAGCAGCAAACCTACCCAAGACATTACCTACGAGCAGTACTTC.

The chain carries TRBV27 and TRBJ2-2, with D maybe TRBD1 (5 bases). CDR3 length equals 14 residues. Germline CDR1 reads MNHEY; CDR2 reads SMNVEV (reference sequence). Trimming cost V 4 bases and J 5 bases, with 11 bases left between them. The CDR3 loop is CASSSRQTTGELFF. In nucleotides, the CDR3 is TGTGCCAGCAGTTCAAGACAGACAACCGGGGAGCTGTTTTTT.

The V and J genes are TRBV7-9 and TRBJ2-1; D remains unclear. The germline V gene encodes CDR1 SEHNR and CDR2 FQNEAQ (reference sequence). The ends were cut back, 5 bases at V and 7 bases at J, with 12 bases in the middle. This CDR3 is 13 amino acids long. The DNA for the CDR3 is TGTGCCAGCAGCCCCCCTACTCCTAATGAGCAGTTCTTC. It codes for CASSPPTPNEQFF.

This clone has only one observation. The genes are TRBV7-3 and TRBJ2-3; TRBD2 aligns across 8 bases. The length of the CDR3 is 16 residues. Trimming took 1 base from V and 7 from J; bases not matched to a gene: 10. The germline V gene encodes CDR1 SGHTA and CDR2 FQGTGA. In nucleotides, the CDR3 is TGTGCCAGCAGCTTAAACGTCGGGGGGGGCGGGAATACGCAGTATTTT. Translated, it gives CASSLNVGGGGNTQYF.

This chain links TRBV19 with TRBJ1-1, with a possible D match to TRBD1 (5 bases). Germline CDR1 LNHDA, CDR2 SQIVND (reference sequence). The CDR3 runs to 14 residues. V was pared by 6 bases and J by 4 bases, with 15 bases between. CDR3: CASSPFQGSTEAFF. The CDR3 DNA sequence: TGTGCCAGTAGCCCCTTCCAGGGAAGCACTGAAGCTTTCTTT.

The CDR3 region is CASKRDRGPGNTIYF. Written as DNA, the CDR3 is TGTGCCAGCAAACGAGACAGGGGGCCTGGAAACACCATATATTTT. The chain employs TRBV6-5 and TRBJ1-3, with 10 positions matching TRBD1. The CDR3 is 15 residues long. The junction had 5 bases not matched to a gene; V was cut back by 7 bases and J by 2 bases. The germline CDR1 and CDR2 sequences are MNHEY and SVGAGI.

This sequence joins TRBV7-2 and TRBJ2-5, with D possibly matching TRBD1 (6 bases). V shed 1 base and J shed 2 bases, with 11 bases lying between them. Germline V gene sequence: CDR1 SGHTA, CDR2 FQGNSA. This CDR3 comprises 15 residues. The CDR3 loop is CASSLVYRAQETQYF. The CDR3 DNA sequence: TGTGCCAGCAGCTTAGTATACAGGGCTCAAGAGACCCAGTACTTC.

This rearrangement joins TRBV27 to TRBJ1-6; no reliable D call. Germline CDR1 MNHEY, CDR2 SMNVEV (reference sequence). Deletions cut 6 bases from V and 4 bases from J, with 19 bases between. This CDR3 spans 17 amino acids. CDR3 DNA: TGTGCCAGCAGCCTCCTGAGGAGGGCCTCATATAATTCACCCCTCCACTTT. Protein: CASSLLRRASYNSPLHF.

The chain couples TRBV6-1 to TRBJ1-5; no clear D. CDR3 size: 15 residues. Germline V gene sequence: CDR1 MNHNS, CDR2 SASEGT. V was trimmed by 3 bases and J by 1 base, leaving 10 bases between them. CDR3 nucleotide sequence: TGTGCCAGCAGTGAGCCCGCACGGAGCAATCAGCCCCAGCATTTT. Its translation: CASSEPARSNQPQHF.

About this clone: An end of the junction differs from the germline gene, which may be a read error. V is TRBV4-2 and J is TRBJ2-4; D is perhaps TRBD2 (6 bases). CDR1 and CDR2 from the germline V gene are LGHNA and YNFKEQ. There are 16 residues in the CDR3. The CDR3 DNA sequence: TGTGCCAGCAGTCAAGAGGGACTTATAGCCAAAAACATTCAGTACTTC. It encodes CASSQEGLIAKNIQYF.

The rearrangement uses TRBV5-1 and TRBJ2-7, with TRBD1 as a possible D gene (6 bases). In germline, CDR1 is SGHRS, CDR2 YFSETQ. This CDR3 comprises 15 residues. V was clipped by 4 bases and J by 5 bases, with 19 bases between them. CDR3 DNA sequence: TGCGCCAGCAGCCTAACGCTGGGGGCATTCAACGAGCAGTACTTC. It codes for CASSLTLGAFNEQYF.

The gene calls are TRBV19 and TRBJ2-7, with TRBD2 as a possible D gene (6 bases). The CDR3 sequence is 13 residues long. CDR1 is LNHDA, CDR2 SQIVND, per germline (reference sequence). The V end lost 5 bases, the J end lost 3 bases, and 11 bases lay between the germline ends. In DNA, the CDR3 is TGTGCCAGTAGTGGGCGGACTAACTACGAGCAGTACTTC. Protein product: CASSGRTNYEQYF.

Note on this clone: A junction boundary mismatches the germline segment, possibly from a read error. V is TRBV4-3 and J is TRBJ1-2; perhaps TRBD1 as D (6 bases). The CDR3 spans 14 residues. Germline V gene sequence: CDR1 LGHNA, CDR2 YSLEER. CDR3 protein: CASSQDNARGGYPF. The CDR3 region has the DNA TGCGCCAGCAGCCAAGATAATGCCAGGGGTGGCTACCCCTTC.

The chain links TRBV7-2 to TRBJ2-5; D unclear. V was clipped by 0 bases and J by 5 bases, with 7 bases between them. The CDR3 loop spans 13 amino acids. Germline V gene data show CDR1 as SGHTA and CDR2 as FQGNSA. DNA for the CDR3: TGTGCCAGCAGCTTAGCGGAGACGGAGACCCAGTACTTC. Protein product: CASSLAETETQYF. The full variable domain, completed using reference TRBV7-2 and TRBJ2-5, is GAGVSQSPSNKVTEKGKDVELRCDPISGHTALYWYRQSLGQGLEFLIYFQGNSAPDKSGLPSDRFSAERTGGSVSTLTIQRTQQEDSAVYLCASSLAETETQYFGPGTRLLVL.

The genes are TRBV2 and TRBJ1-1; TRBD1 is a possible D gene (6 bases). Germline V gene data show CDR1 as SNHLY and CDR2 as FYNNEI. The V gene lost 6 bases and the J gene lost 4 bases, with 15 bases spanning the gap. This CDR3 region has 14 residues. CDR3 in DNA: TGTGCCAGCAGACCACAGGGTTCGAGCACTGAAGCTTTCTTT. Amino acids: CASRPQGSSTEAFF.

The chain joins TRBV27 to TRBJ1-5; 7 bases align to TRBD1. Germline V gene data show CDR1 as MNHEY and CDR2 as SMNVEV (reference sequence). Germline trimming cut 6 bases from V and 9 bases from J; bases unmatched to any gene: 11. The CDR3 is 14 amino acids. The CDR3 region is CASRSTGTGRPQHF. The CDR3 bases are TGTGCCAGCAGATCGACAGGGACGGGTCGGCCCCAGCATTTT.

The V and J genes are TRBV15 and TRBJ2-7, with no clear D. Germline loops: CDR1 LNHNV, CDR2 YYDKDF (reference sequence). V lost 8 bases, J lost 2 bases, and 13 bases lay in between. CDR3 length equals 13 residues. Here the CDR3 reads CATASRRTYEQYF. The CDR3 DNA sequence: TGTGCCACCGCGTCTAGAAGGACCTACGAGCAGTACTTC.

The chain couples TRBV2 to TRBJ1-2, with a possible D match to TRBD1 (5 bases). Trimming pared 6 bases from V and 1 base from J, leaving 9 bases between. The germline V gene has CDR1 SNHLY and CDR2 FYNNEI. The length of the CDR3 is 13 residues. The DNA of the CDR3 is TGTGCCAGCAGCCCTGACAGTAACTATGGCTACACCTTC. Translation gives CASSPDSNYGYTF.